Given below is one T cell receptor (beta chain) in context. The antigen remains undetermined. Libraries of TCR beta came from iRepertoire HTBI primers plus Arm-PCR of CDR3 regions. One entry per CDR3 protein results from TCRdb running MiXCR on the multiplex PCR reads. There are approximately 470,000 distinct CDR3 sequences in the sample; less than 25% occur only once, and about 8.3% lies in the top ten. Time point in this sample: persistent/refractory GD, antithyroid drugs over 5 years with positive TRAb. With RNA extracted from PBMCs as input, the TCR library was made. CDR1 is SGHRS, CDR2 YFSETQ, per germline. V was cut by 0 bases and J by 3 bases, with 15 bases left in between. The CDR3 sequence is 16 residues long. The data were taken from a study of regulatory T cells in long-lasting Graves disease. General study findings and limits: For persistent Graves' patients, TCR diversity was lower than for newly diagnosed ones. Favoring TRBV28, TRBJ1-2 and TRBJ2-5 was a feature seen in persistent disease. Among persistent patients, a larger number of public clonotypes were shared (approximately 3,000) than among newly diagnosed patients (under 1,000).

This receptor was obtained from a female donor with Graves disease. The J gene is TRBJ1-1, the V gene TRBV5-1; D gene unclear. The source was peripheral blood mononuclear cells (PBMCs), collected when the disease was refractory, from a patient treated with antithyroid drugs. CDR3 loop: CASSLESGFMDTEAFF. The CDR3 nucleotides read TGCGCCAGCAGCTTGGAGTCAGGTTTCATGGACACTGAAGCTTTCTTT.